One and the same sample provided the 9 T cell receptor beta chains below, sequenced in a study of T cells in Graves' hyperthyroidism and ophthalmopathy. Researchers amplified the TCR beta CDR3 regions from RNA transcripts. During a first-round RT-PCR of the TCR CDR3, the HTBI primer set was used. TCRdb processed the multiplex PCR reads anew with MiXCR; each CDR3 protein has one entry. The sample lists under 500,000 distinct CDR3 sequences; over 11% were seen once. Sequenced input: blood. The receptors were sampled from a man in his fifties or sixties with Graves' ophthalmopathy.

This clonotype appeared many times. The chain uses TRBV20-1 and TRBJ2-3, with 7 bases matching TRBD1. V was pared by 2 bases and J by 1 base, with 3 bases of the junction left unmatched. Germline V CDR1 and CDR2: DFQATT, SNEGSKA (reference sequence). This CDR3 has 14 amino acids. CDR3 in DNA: TGCAGTGCTAGACTCGGACAGGGCACAGATACGCAGTATTTT. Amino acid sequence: CSARLGQGTDTQYF.

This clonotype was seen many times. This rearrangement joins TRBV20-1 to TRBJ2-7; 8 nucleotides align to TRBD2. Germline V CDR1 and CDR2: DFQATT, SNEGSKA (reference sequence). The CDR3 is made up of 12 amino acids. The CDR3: CSGGRGLGEQYF. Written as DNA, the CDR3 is TGCAGCGGAGGTAGGGGACTAGGCGAGCAGTACTTC.

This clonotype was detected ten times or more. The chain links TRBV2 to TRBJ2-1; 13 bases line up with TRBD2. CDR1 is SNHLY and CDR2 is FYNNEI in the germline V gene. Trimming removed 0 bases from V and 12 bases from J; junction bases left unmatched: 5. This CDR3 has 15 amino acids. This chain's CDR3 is CASSEAGTSGTMQFF. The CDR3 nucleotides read TGTGCCAGCAGTGAAGCAGGGACTAGCGGGACAATGCAGTTCTTC.

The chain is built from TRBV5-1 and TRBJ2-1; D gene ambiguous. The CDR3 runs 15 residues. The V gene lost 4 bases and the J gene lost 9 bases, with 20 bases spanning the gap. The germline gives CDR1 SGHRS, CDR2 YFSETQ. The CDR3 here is CASSPMTATMGEQFF. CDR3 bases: TGCGCCAGCAGCCCCATGACCGCTACTATGGGTGAGCAGTTCTTC.

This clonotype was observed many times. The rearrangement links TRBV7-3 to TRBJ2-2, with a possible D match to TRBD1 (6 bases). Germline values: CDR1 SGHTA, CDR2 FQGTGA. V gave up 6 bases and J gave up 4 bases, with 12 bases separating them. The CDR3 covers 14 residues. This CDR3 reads CASRAQGFTGELFF. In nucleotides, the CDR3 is TGTGCCAGCAGAGCGCAGGGGTTCACCGGGGAGCTGTTTTTT.

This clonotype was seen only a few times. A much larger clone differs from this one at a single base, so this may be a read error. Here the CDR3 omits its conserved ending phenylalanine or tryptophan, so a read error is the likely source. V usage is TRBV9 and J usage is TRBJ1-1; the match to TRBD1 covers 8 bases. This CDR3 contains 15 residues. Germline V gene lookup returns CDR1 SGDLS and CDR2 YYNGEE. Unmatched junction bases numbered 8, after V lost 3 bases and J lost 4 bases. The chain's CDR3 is CASSGSGGMGTEAFL. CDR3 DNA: TGTGCCAGCAGCGGGTCAGGGGGCATGGGCACTGAAGCTTTCCTT.

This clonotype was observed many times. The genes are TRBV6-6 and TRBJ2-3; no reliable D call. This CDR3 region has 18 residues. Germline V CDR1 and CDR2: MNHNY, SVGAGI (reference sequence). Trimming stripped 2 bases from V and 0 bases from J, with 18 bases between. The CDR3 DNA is TGTGCCAGCAGTTACCGGCCTCGCACCGATTATAGCACAGATACGCAGTATTTT. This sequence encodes CASSYRPRTDYSTDTQYF.

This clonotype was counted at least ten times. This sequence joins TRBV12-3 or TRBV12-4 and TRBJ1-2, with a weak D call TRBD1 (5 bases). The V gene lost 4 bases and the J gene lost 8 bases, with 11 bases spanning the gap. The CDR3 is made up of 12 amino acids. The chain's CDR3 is CASSWDVVGYTF. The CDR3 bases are TGTGCCAGCAGTTGGGACGTTGTAGGCTACACCTTC.

In DNA form, the CDR3 reads TGTGCCAGCAGTGGAGGGAGGTCTAGCGGGTTTCCAGATACGCAGTATTTT. Protein: CASSGGRSSGFPDTQYF. J is TRBJ2-3 and V is TRBV9, with TRBD2 matching 8 bases. Germline V gene data show CDR1 as SGDLS and CDR2 as YYNGEE. This CDR3 spans 17 amino acids. V was pared by 5 bases and J by 4 bases, with 15 bases of the junction left unmatched.